This record concerns one T cell receptor (beta chain) sequence. The data were obtained in a study of blood T cell repertoires in COVID-19. About the study: Collection of acute and convalescent COVID-19 samples took place in the United States, Italy and Spain. Sample material is recorded as cDNA or gDNA derived from T cells, B-cell-depleted T cells, or PBMCs.

Under the authors' procedure: Reference gene primer amplification gave nucleated cell count estimates. Some clones are missing from TCRdb's copy, which holds only in-frame ones; the method was immunoSEQ multiplex PCR. V, J and clone size reflect that table, while D and trimming were determined from the DNA. Counted here are roughly 140,000 clones, approximately 80% occurring once; the ten biggest clones make up about 2%. The receptor comes from a man aged 70 or older with acute or convalescent COVID-19. Source material: peripheral blood.

The CDR3 sequence: CASSLTGGSRAFF. CDR3 coding DNA: TGTGCCAGCAGCTTAACGGGGGGGAGTCGAGCTTTCTTT. This chain uses TRBV7-3 with TRBJ1-1; D perhaps matches TRBD1 (5 bases). With 0 bases removed from V and 10 bases from J, the gap between germline ends came to 12 bases. CDR3 length equals 13 residues. The germline V gene encodes CDR1 SGHTA and CDR2 FQGTGA.